What follows are 24 T cell receptor beta chains derived from one specimen sequenced in a study of CD8 T cells in ankylosing spondylitis. Study results and caveats: A motif of roughly 8 highly homologous TCR beta variants was seen as apparently characteristic of ankylosing spondylitis blood.

The antigens of these receptors remain unknown. TCRdb re-analysed the 5' RACE reads in MiXCR, keeping a single row per CDR3 protein. The table includes approximately 300,000 distinct CDR3 sequences, under 8.5% detected once. The specimen was blood, either unsorted or a sorted T cell fraction (not recorded which). The receptors come from a male donor with ankylosing spondylitis.

This clonotype was seen ten or more times. The chain combines TRBV7-8 with TRBJ2-3; weak D call: TRBD2 (6 bases). From germline, CDR1 is SGHVS and CDR2 FQNEAQ. With 5 bases removed from V and 6 bases from J, the gap between germline ends came to 18 bases. The CDR3 extends over 15 amino acids. The CDR3 loop reads CASSRVWGEADTQYF. The CDR3 bases are TGTGCCAGCAGCCGGGTCTGGGGGGAAGCCGATACGCAGTATTTT. Drawing the rest from reference TRBV7-8 and TRBJ2-3, the complete variable domain is GAGVSQSPRYKVAKRGQDVALRCDPISGHVSLFWYQQALGQGPEFLTYFQNEAQLDKSGLPSDRFFAERPEGSVSTLKIQRTQQEDSAVYLCASSRVWGEADTQYFGPGTRLTVL.

The chain carries TRBV6-5 and TRBJ1-6, with a weak D call TRBD1 (6 bases). This CDR3 is 16 amino acids long. Germline lookup yields CDR1 MNHEY and CDR2 SVGAGI. V was shortened by 3 bases and J by 10 bases, with 19 bases between the two germline ends. CDR3 protein: CASSYRRAGDQSPLHF. CDR3 bases: TGTGCCAGCAGTTATCGCCGGGCAGGGGATCAGTCACCCCTCCACTTT.

This clonotype occurred a few times. V usage is TRBV5-6 and J usage is TRBJ2-1; 14 nucleotides agree with TRBD2. Germline values: CDR1 SGHDT, CDR2 YYEEEE. Unmatched junction bases numbered 4, after V lost 5 bases and J lost 9 bases. The CDR3 spans 14 residues. The CDR3 sequence: CASRGLAGAFEQFF. CDR3 bases: TGTGCCAGCAGGGGACTAGCGGGAGCCTTTGAGCAGTTCTTC.

This clonotype was found a few times. V gene TRBV12-3 or TRBV12-4 combines with J gene TRBJ2-7; D ambiguous. Trimming removed 3 bases from V and 6 bases from J, with 12 bases in between. This CDR3 spans 13 amino acids. The CDR3 protein is CASSFVQYVEQYF. CDR3 coding DNA: TGTGCCAGCAGTTTTGTACAGTATGTCGAGCAGTACTTC.

This clonotype has more than one count but fewer than ten. The chain has TRBV24-1 and TRBJ2-2, with D possibly being TRBD2 (5 bases). CDR3 length: 16 amino acids. Germline V gives CDR1 KGHDR, CDR2 SFDVKD. Trimming left V 3 bases short and J 1 base short, with 11 bases between. This CDR3 is CATSDKDFQNTGELFF. In DNA, the CDR3 is TGTGCCACCAGTGATAAGGACTTCCAGAACACCGGGGAGCTGTTTTTT.

The V call is TRBV9, the J call TRBJ2-7; 10 nucleotides align to TRBD1. Trimming took 0 bases from V and 6 from J; bases not matched to a gene: 6. Germline V gives CDR1 SGDLS, CDR2 YYNGEE. The CDR3 spans 15 residues. The CDR3 DNA sequence: TGTGCCAGCAGCGTAGCTCTGACAGGGGGCGGCGAGCAGTACTTC. Translating it yields CASSVALTGGGEQYF.

This clonotype was detected only a few times. V and J are TRBV20-1 and TRBJ1-1; TRBD1 matches at 9 bases. CDR3 size: 15 residues. V lost 6 bases to trimming and J lost 1 base; unmatched junction nucleotides: 9. CDR1 and CDR2 (germline): DFQATT, SNEGSKA (reference sequence). The CDR3 sequence: CSATGDRERNTEAFF. In nucleotides, the CDR3 is TGCAGTGCAACAGGGGACAGGGAGAGGAACACTGAAGCTTTCTTT.

This clonotype has a count of ten or more. The CDR3 nucleotides read TGTGCCAGTAGTAGCCGGGAGTTCGGTTCCTACAATGAGCAGTTCTTC. Translating it yields CASSSREFGSYNEQFF. V usage is TRBV19 and J usage is TRBJ2-1; D is possibly TRBD2 (6 bases). Germline CDR1 LNHDA, CDR2 SQIVND (reference sequence). This CDR3 contains 16 residues. Trimming removed 4 bases at V and 1 base at J, with 14 bases between.

This clonotype occurred many times. The chain combines TRBV12-3 or TRBV12-4 with TRBJ2-1; perhaps D is TRBD1 or TRBD2 (5 bases each). Trimming shortened V by 6 bases and J by 7 bases, and 22 bases separated the two germline ends. CDR3 length: 16 amino acids. The CDR3 reads CASSSPTRDPGNEQFF. For the CDR3, the DNA is TGTGCCAGCAGCTCCCCTACTAGGGACCCTGGGAATGAGCAGTTCTTC.

About this clonotype itself: One base away lies a much larger clone, so this may be a sequencing read error. The chain combines TRBV11-1 with TRBJ2-2, with 8 positions matching TRBD2. J was trimmed by 0 bases and V by 3 bases; bases with no gene match: 12. Germline V gene data show CDR1 as SGHAT and CDR2 as FQDESV (reference sequence). The CDR3 sequence is 19 residues long. The DNA for the CDR3 is TGTGCCAGCAGCTTCCCGCGGGAGCGGGGGAGGTCGAACACCGGGGAGCTGTTTTTT. It codes for CASSFPRERGRSNTGELFF.

This clonotype was counted a few times. The chain couples TRBV4-2 to TRBJ1-2; D is unclear. There are 15 residues in the CDR3. Germline V gives CDR1 LGHNA, CDR2 YNFKEQ. V was cut by 3 bases and J by 8 bases, with 19 bases left in between. The CDR3 sequence: CASSQTSGPRMGYTF. The CDR3 DNA reads TGTGCCAGCAGCCAGACTTCGGGCCCTCGGATGGGCTACACCTTC.

This clonotype has only a few counts. This chain links TRBV14 with TRBJ2-5, with 7 bases aligning to TRBD1. The V gene end was trimmed by 4 bases and the J gene end by 0 bases; junction bases not matched to a gene: 5. The CDR3 runs to 15 residues. Germline V gene sequence: CDR1 SGHDN, CDR2 FVKESK. CDR3 region: CASSLGQWDQETQYF. CDR3 in DNA: TGTGCCAGCAGCCTGGGACAGTGGGACCAAGAGACCCAGTACTTC.

CDR3 in DNA: TGTGCCAGCAGGCTTAATTGGGATGAAAAACTGTTTTTT. It is translated as CASRLNWDEKLFF. This chain links TRBV7-2 with TRBJ1-4; no definite D call. Trimming took off 6 bases at V and 6 bases at J, with 11 bases between the two ends. Per germline, CDR1 SGHTA and CDR2 FQGNSA. The CDR3 has 13 amino acids.

This clonotype was detected ten times or more. V usage is TRBV5-6 and J usage is TRBJ2-7, with 8 bases that match TRBD2. CDR3 length: 16 residues. The V and J ends lost 4 bases and 3 bases, in that order; junction bases with no gene match: 12. Germline V gene lookup returns CDR1 SGHDT and CDR2 YYEEEE. CDR3 residues: CASSPEGVSGNYEQYF. The CDR3 DNA reads TGTGCCAGCAGCCCTGAAGGGGTTAGCGGGAACTACGAGCAGTACTTC.

The chain recombines TRBV7-9 with TRBJ2-1; TRBD2 aligns across 7 bases. From germline, CDR1 is SEHNR and CDR2 FQNEAQ (reference sequence). The CDR3 totals 13 residues. Unmatched junction bases numbered 4, after V lost 7 bases and J lost 4 bases. CDR3 in DNA: TGTGCCAGCACGCGGGAGACATACAATGAGCAGTTCTTC. Its translation is CASTRETYNEQFF.

Turning to this clonotype: Sequence at one end of the junction differs from germline and may be a read error. The genes are TRBV27 and TRBJ2-1; 8 nucleotides agree with TRBD2. The CDR3 covers 17 residues. The germline V gene encodes CDR1 MNHEY and CDR2 SMNVEV (reference sequence). The CDR3 reads CASSSLLAGKAGNGQFF. CDR3 nucleotides: TGTGCCAGCAGTTCTCTGCTAGCGGGTAAGGCTGGGAATGGGCAGTTCTTC.

The table lists this clonotype with many counts. V and J are TRBV12-3 or TRBV12-4 and TRBJ2-3; D not resolved. CDR3 length equals 13 residues. Trimming left V 6 bases short and J 4 bases short, with 11 bases between. CDR3 amino acids: CASRPGGPDTQYF. DNA for the CDR3: TGTGCCAGCAGACCGGGTGGGCCAGATACGCAGTATTTT.

This clonotype was counted only a few times. The V and J genes are TRBV20-1 and TRBJ2-1; 12 positions match TRBD2. This CDR3 is 15 amino acids long. The ends lost 2 bases at V and 4 bases at J; junction bases unmatched: 3. Per the germline V gene, CDR1 is DFQATT and CDR2 is SNEGSKA (reference sequence). CDR3 in amino acids: CSARLAGGSYNEQFF. DNA of the CDR3: TGCAGTGCTAGACTAGCGGGAGGGTCGTACAATGAGCAGTTCTTC.

This clonotype was seen more than once but under ten times. V and J are TRBV5-1 and TRBJ2-3; D remains ambiguous. Germline lookup yields CDR1 SGHRS and CDR2 YFSETQ. Trimming took off 2 bases at V and 4 bases at J, with 14 bases between the two ends. The CDR3 runs to 15 residues. In DNA, the CDR3 is TGCGCCAGCAGCTTCCAGCCCCAAGCATCAGATACGCAGTATTTT. As protein: CASSFQPQASDTQYF.

This clonotype came up a few times. The chain combines TRBV7-8 with TRBJ2-7; 8 bases agree with TRBD1. The germline CDR1 and CDR2 sequences are SGHVS and FQNEAQ. This CDR3 is built from 16 residues. The junction had 10 bases not matched to a gene; V was cut back by 4 bases and J by 2 bases. CDR3 protein: CASSSTDRVLPYEQYF. The CDR3 nucleotides are TGTGCCAGCAGCTCCACGGACAGGGTATTGCCCTACGAGCAGTACTTC.

This chain links TRBV24-1 with TRBJ2-7; 8 nucleotides match TRBD1. V dropped 4 bases and J dropped 4; count of bases not matched to a gene: 11. CDR1 is KGHDR and CDR2 is SFDVKD in the germline V gene. This CDR3 has 16 amino acids. CDR3 protein: CATSDQRGQGLYEQYF. The CDR3 bases are TGTGCCACCAGTGACCAGCGAGGACAGGGATTATACGAGCAGTACTTC.

This clonotype was seen a handful of times. V usage is TRBV4-3 and J usage is TRBJ2-7; the D gene is possibly TRBD1 (5 bases). With 5 bases removed from V and 2 bases from J, the gap between germline ends came to 16 bases. In germline, CDR1 is LGHNA, CDR2 YSLEER. The CDR3 spans 15 residues. The CDR3 protein is CASSYETEVPYEQYF. The CDR3 bases are TGCGCCAGCAGCTATGAGACAGAAGTTCCCTACGAGCAGTACTTC.

There are a few counts of this clonotype. The chain has TRBV20-1 and TRBJ1-1; possibly TRBD1 for D (6 bases). V was clipped by 6 bases and J by 3 bases, with 14 bases between them. The CDR3 has 13 residues. Germline values: CDR1 DFQATT, CDR2 SNEGSKA (reference sequence). The CDR3 DNA follows: TGCAGTGCAAAACAGGGTGCGGACACTGAAGCTTTCTTT. This codes for CSAKQGADTEAFF.

This clonotype came up many times. The gene calls are TRBV3-1 and TRBJ2-7; unclear D gene. Germline V gene sequence: CDR1 LGHDT, CDR2 YNNKEL (reference sequence). V was shortened by 0 bases and J by 8 bases, with 14 bases between the two germline ends. This CDR3 is built from 14 residues. CDR3 DNA sequence: TGTGCCAGCAGCCAAGATCGGGCTAGTAACAAGCAGTACTTC. The encoded protein is CASSQDRASNKQYF.